Listed below are T cell receptor beta chains from one sample, sequenced in a study of regulatory T cells in long-lasting Graves disease. TCRdb independently ran MiXCR on the multiplex PCR reads; one entry per CDR3 protein. Of some 400,000 distinct CDR3 sequences detected, approximately 15% appear once; the ten largest clones hold 16%. These sequences were also reported in another study, on T cells in Graves' hyperthyroidism and ophthalmopathy.

Sequencing used peripheral blood mononuclear cells (PBMCs), obtained at new diagnosis, from a patient treated with antithyroid drugs. The receptors originated from a woman aged 30 to 39 with Graves disease. Each CDR3 is given with its conserved first and last residue. The D gene is left open where the match is weak. Some rows mark clone size as missing; the rest say once, few, many or name a class of expanded clone.

>TRBJ2-1|-|TRBV7-2|few|17
TGTGCCAGCAGCTTAGCGCTAAGGACCCGCTCCTACAATGAGCAGTTCTTC
CASSLALRTRSYNEQFF
>TRBJ2-1|TRBD2|TRBV5-1|many|15
TGCGCCAGCAGCTTGGAAGCGGGAGGAAGAGATGAGCAGTTCTTC
CASSLEAGGRDEQFF
>TRBJ2-1|TRBD2|TRBV12-5|-|14
TGTGCTAGTGGCAGCCTTAGCGGGAGCCTGGAGCAGTTCTTC
CASGSLSGSLEQFF
>TRBJ1-5|-|TRBV2|-|13
TGTGTCAGCAGTGAACAGCCCAATCAGCCCCAGCATTTT
CVSSEQPNQPQHF
>TRBJ1-5|-|TRBV2|many|16
TGTGCCAGCAGTGTATCGGGGGGGTTGAGCAATCAGCCCCAGCATTTT
CASSVSGGLSNQPQHF
>TRBJ2-1|-|TRBV3-1|many|16
TGTGCCAGCAGCCAGCAAGTGGGGTACCCCTCCAATGAGCAGTTCTTC
CASSQQVGYPSNEQFF
>TRBJ2-3|TRBD2|TRBV28|many|15
TGTGCCAGCGGGGATCGCGGGAGGGCCTCAGATACGCAGTATTTT
CASGDRGRASDTQYF
>TRBJ2-7|-|TRBV3-1|many|14
TGTGCCAGCAGCGAAACACGGCTGGGTTACGAGCAGTACTTC
CASSETRLGYEQYF
>TRBJ1-5|-|TRBV18|many|13
TGTGCCAGCTCACCATCTGGTCTCCAGCCCCAGCATTTT
CASSPSGLQPQHF
>TRBJ1-1|-|TRBV18|many|13
TGTGCCAGCTCACCAATTTCGGTCGCTGAAGCTTTCTTT
CASSPISVAEAFF
>TRBJ2-1|-|TRBV6-2/TRBV6-3|few|15
TGTGCCAGCAGCCTTGCGCAGGCTCCCCTCAATGAGCAGTTCTTC
CASSLAQAPLNEQFF
>TRBJ1-5|-|TRBV18|many|17
TGTGCCAGCTCGCTCCTGGGGGTGGGAGTAAGCAATCAGCCCCAGCATTTT
CASSLLGVGVSNQPQHF
>TRBJ1-4|-|TRBV6-9|-|15
TGTGCCAGCAGTTACCTCGCCAGTATTAATGAAAAACTGTTTTTT
CASSYLASINEKLFF
>TRBJ2-7|TRBD1|TRBV11-2|-|15
TGTGCCAGTAGTATCGGGGACAGGGGATCCTACGAGCAGTACTTC
CASSIGDRGSYEQYF
>TRBJ2-4|TRBD2|TRBV29-1|many|15
TGCAGCGTTAAAGGGCGGGAGGGCCTTCCGAACATTCAGTACTTC
CSVKGREGLPNIQYF
>TRBJ2-3|-|TRBV20-1|many|15
TGCAGTGCTGAATCAGGGAATGGGGGCACAGATACGCAGTATTTT
CSAESGNGGTDTQYF
>TRBJ2-5|-|TRBV15|-|15
TGTGCCACCAGCCGTGGAGGGTCCCTCCAAGAGACCCAGTACTTC
CATSRGGSLQETQYF
>TRBJ1-1|-|TRBV9|-|15
TGTGCCAGCAGCGTAGGAGTAAGGGGGGTCACTGAAGCTTTCTTT
CASSVGVRGVTEAFF
>TRBJ2-5|TRBD2|TRBV6-1|many|15
TGTGCCAGCAGGCCGGGACTAGCGGGAGGAGAGACCCAGTACTTC
CASRPGLAGGETQYF
>TRBJ2-5|-|TRBV4-1|-|14
TGCGCCAGCAGCCAAGAACCAGGGGTGGAGACCCAGTACTTC
CASSQEPGVETQYF
>TRBJ1-4|-|TRBV12-3/TRBV12-4|many|15
TGTGCCAGCAGTTTAGCAGGGTGGACTAATGAAAAACTGTTTTTT
CASSLAGWTNEKLFF
>TRBJ2-5|TRBD2|TRBV7-9|many|13
TGTGCCAGCAGCCCCGGACTAGAAAAGACCCAGTACTTC
CASSPGLEKTQYF
>TRBJ2-3|TRBD2|TRBV20-1|many|14
TGCAGTGCTCCTCCTAGCGGGAGGGTAGATACGCAGTATTTT
CSAPPSGRVDTQYF
>TRBJ2-3|TRBD2|TRBV30|few|13
TGTGCCTGGATCAAAGCGGGAACAGATACGCAGTATTTT
CAWIKAGTDTQYF
>TRBJ2-5|TRBD2|TRBV5-6|-|17
TGTGCCAGCAGCGTGGGGCCAAGCGGGAGTGTCGGAGAGACCCAGTACTTC
CASSVGPSGSVGETQYF
>TRBJ1-1|-|TRBV27|-|13
TGTGCCAGCAGTTTAAGCGCAGGGTATGAAGCTTTCTTT
CASSLSAGYEAFF
>TRBJ2-7|-|TRBV20-1|few|12
TGCAGTGCTAGAGACGAGGCGGCCGATCAGTACTTC
CSARDEAADQYF
>TRBJ2-1|-|TRBV12-3/TRBV12-4|many|15
TGTGCCAGCAGTAGGACGTGGTCAGTGGGCAATGAGCAGTTCTTC
CASSRTWSVGNEQFF
>TRBJ1-1|-|TRBV5-6|-|16
TGTGCCAGCAGCTTGACCCCGGCCCCAGGCTGGGCTGAAGCTTTCTTT
CASSLTPAPGWAEAFF
>TRBJ2-7|-|TRBV6-1|-|16
TGTGCCAGCTGGCGGGGGGCCGGGACAGGGCTTGCCGAGCAGTACTTC
CASWRGAGTGLAEQYF
>TRBJ1-4|TRBD1|TRBV2|many|15
TGTGCCAGCAGTGAAGTGGGGACAGGGGGTGAAAAACTGTTTTTT
CASSEVGTGGEKLFF
>TRBJ2-7|-|TRBV3-1|many|14
TGTGCCAGCAGCCAGGGGACACGGGGCCTCCAGCAGTACTTC
CASSQGTRGLQQYF
>TRBJ2-7|TRBD2|TRBV20-1|-|15
TGCAGTGCTAGAGATCAAGGCGGGAGTTCCTACGAGCAGTACTTC
CSARDQGGSSYEQYF
>TRBJ1-5|-|TRBV6-1|many|15
TGTGCCAGCAGTGAAGGGACATTCGGAGATCAGCCCCAGCATTTT
CASSEGTFGDQPQHF
>TRBJ2-5|TRBD1|TRBV18|many|14
TGTGCCAGCTCACAGACAGGGGTTGGAGAGACCCAGTACTTC
CASSQTGVGETQYF
>TRBJ2-4|TRBD2|TRBV7-2|-|15
TGTGCCAGCAGCTCGGGACTAGCGGGAGGGCCGGTCTGGTACTTC
CASSSGLAGGPVWYF
>TRBJ2-1|-|TRBV6-5|-|15
TGTGCCAGCAGTTACTCACCTGAGACCCCTCGTGAGCAGTTCTTC
CASSYSPETPREQFF
>TRBJ2-1|-|TRBV11-3|many|16
TGTGCCAGCAGCTTAAGACCCTCCAAGCAGGGCAGTGAGCAGTTCTTC
CASSLRPSKQGSEQFF
>TRBJ2-2|TRBD2|TRBV20-1|-|16
TGCAGTGCTAGAGGGCTAGCGGGAGGGCCGGTCGGGGAGCTGTTTTTT
CSARGLAGGPVGELFF
>TRBJ2-3|TRBD2|TRBV24-1|-|15
TGTGCCAGTAGTATACGGCGGGAGACCCCAGATACGCAGTATTTT
CASSIRRETPDTQYF
>TRBJ2-1|TRBD2|TRBV28|many|15
TGTGCCAGCAGTCCCACTAGCGGGAAGGTCAATGAGCAGTTCTTC
CASSPTSGKVNEQFF
>TRBJ2-5|-|TRBV5-1|-|17
TGCGCCAGCAGCGGCAGATTCCAGGGGCGCTTCCAAGAGACCCAGTACTTC
CASSGRFQGRFQETQYF
>TRBJ2-7|-|TRBV28|many|13
TGTGCCAGCAGTTTCATGGGTTCCTACGAGCAGTACTTC
CASSFMGSYEQYF
>TRBJ1-1|-|TRBV12-3/TRBV12-4|many|12
TGTGCCAGCAGTCGCCTTGGGACTGAAGCTTTCTTT
CASSRLGTEAFF
>TRBJ1-5|-|TRBV12-3/TRBV12-4|many|14
TGTGCCAGCAGTCAGGACCATAGCAATCAGCCCCAGCATTTT
CASSQDHSNQPQHF
>TRBJ1-5|-|TRBV25-1|-|13
TGTGCCAGCAGTGACGGGAATAATCAGCCCCAGCATTTT
CASSDGNNQPQHF
>TRBJ2-3|-|TRBV12-3/TRBV12-4|-|14
TGTGCCAGCAGTCCCCGGGCCAGCACAGATACGCAGTATTTT
CASSPRASTDTQYF
>TRBJ2-7|TRBD2|TRBV5-1|many|15
TGCGCCAGCAGCACCCGTGCGGGAGGGACCTACGAGCAGTACTTC
CASSTRAGGTYEQYF
>TRBJ1-1|-|TRBV6-2/TRBV6-3|-|13
TGTGCCAGCAGTCCAGGGGCCACTACTGAAGCTTTCTTT
CASSPGATTEAFF
>TRBJ1-5|-|TRBV9|-|13
TGTGCCAGCAGCGTAGGGCCGGTTCAGCCCCAGCATTTT
CASSVGPVQPQHF
>TRBJ1-5|-|TRBV2|many|14
TGTGCCAGCAGGAAGGAGGAGGGCAATCAGCCCCAGCATTTT
CASRKEEGNQPQHF
>TRBJ2-7|TRBD1|TRBV18|-|15
TGTGCCAGCTCACCACTACAGGGGATTGGCTACGAGCAGTACTTC
CASSPLQGIGYEQYF
>TRBJ2-6|-|TRBV28|many|15
TGTGCCAGCAGTTTGGTCCCCACTGGGGCCAACGTCCTGACTTTC
CASSLVPTGANVLTF
>TRBJ1-5|-|TRBV20-1|-|14
TGCAGTGCTACCGACCCTAAACCCAATCAGCCCCAGCATTTT
CSATDPKPNQPQHF
>TRBJ2-6|TRBD1|TRBV12-3/TRBV12-4|many|17
TGTGCCAGCAGTCGAGGGACAGGAGTCTCTGGGGCCAACGTCCTGACTTTC
CASSRGTGVSGANVLTF
>TRBJ2-2|-|TRBV6-1|-|13
TGTGCCAGCAGAAGCGGAGGGCCCGGGGAGCTGTTTTTT
CASRSGGPGELFF
>TRBJ2-3|TRBD2|TRBV28|-|15
TGTGCCAGTCGTCATACTAGCGGGAGAACAGATACGCAGTATTTT
CASRHTSGRTDTQYF
>TRBJ2-5|-|TRBV4-1|few|14
TGCGCCAGCAGCCAAGGGGCTAACCAAGAGACCCAGTACTTC
CASSQGANQETQYF